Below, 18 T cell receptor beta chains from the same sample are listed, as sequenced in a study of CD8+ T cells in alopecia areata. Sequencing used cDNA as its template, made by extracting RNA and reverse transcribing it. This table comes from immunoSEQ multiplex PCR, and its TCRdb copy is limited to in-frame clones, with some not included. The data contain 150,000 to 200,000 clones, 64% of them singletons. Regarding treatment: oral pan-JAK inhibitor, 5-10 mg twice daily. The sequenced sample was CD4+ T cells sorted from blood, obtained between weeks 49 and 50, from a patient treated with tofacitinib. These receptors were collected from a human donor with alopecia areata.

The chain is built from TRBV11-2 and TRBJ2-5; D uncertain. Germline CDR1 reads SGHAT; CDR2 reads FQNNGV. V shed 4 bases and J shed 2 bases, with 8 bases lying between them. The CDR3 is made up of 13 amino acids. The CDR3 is CASSSTSQETQYF. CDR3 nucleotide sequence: TGTGCCAGCAGCTCGACATCGCAAGAGACCCAGTACTTC.

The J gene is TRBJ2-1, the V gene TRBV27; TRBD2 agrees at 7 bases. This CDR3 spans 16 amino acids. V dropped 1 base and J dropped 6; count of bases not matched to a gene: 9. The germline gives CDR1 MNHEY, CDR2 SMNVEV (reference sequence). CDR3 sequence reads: CASSLLVGGVRNEQFF. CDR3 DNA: TGTGCCAGCAGTTTATTGGTGGGGGGGGTGCGCAATGAGCAGTTCTTC.

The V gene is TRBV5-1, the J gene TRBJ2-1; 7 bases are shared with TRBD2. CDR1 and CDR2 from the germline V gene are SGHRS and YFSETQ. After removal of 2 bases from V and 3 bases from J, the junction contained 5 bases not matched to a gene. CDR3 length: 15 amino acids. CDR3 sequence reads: CASSLKRGNYNEQFF. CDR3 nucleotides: TGCGCCAGCAGCTTAAAGCGGGGCAACTACAATGAGCAGTTCTTC.

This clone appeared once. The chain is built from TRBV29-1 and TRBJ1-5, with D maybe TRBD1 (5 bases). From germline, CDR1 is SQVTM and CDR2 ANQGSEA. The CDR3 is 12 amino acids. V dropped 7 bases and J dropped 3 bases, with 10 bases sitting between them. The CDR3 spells CSATGYNQPQHF. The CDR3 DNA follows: TGCAGCGCCACAGGTTACAATCAGCCCCAGCATTTT.

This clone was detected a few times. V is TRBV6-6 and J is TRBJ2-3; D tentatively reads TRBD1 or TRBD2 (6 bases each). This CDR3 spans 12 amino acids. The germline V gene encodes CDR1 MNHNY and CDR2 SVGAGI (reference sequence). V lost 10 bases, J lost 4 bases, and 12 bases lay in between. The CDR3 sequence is CATTRGPDTQYF. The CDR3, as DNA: TGTGCCACCACCCGGGGGCCAGATACGCAGTATTTT.

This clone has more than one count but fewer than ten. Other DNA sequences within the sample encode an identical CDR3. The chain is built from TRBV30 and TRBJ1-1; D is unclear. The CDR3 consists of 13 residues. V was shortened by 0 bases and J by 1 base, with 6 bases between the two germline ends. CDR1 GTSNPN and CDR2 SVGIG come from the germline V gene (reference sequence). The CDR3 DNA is TGTGCCTGGAGTGTAAGGGCGAACACTGAAGCTTTCTTT. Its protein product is CAWSVRANTEAFF.

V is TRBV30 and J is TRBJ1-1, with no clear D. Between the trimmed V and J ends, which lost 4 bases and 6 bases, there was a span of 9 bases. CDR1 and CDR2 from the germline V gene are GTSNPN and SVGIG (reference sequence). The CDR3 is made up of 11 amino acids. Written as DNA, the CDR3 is TGTGCCTGGAAACGAGGCGCTGAAGCTTTCTTT. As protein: CAWKRGAEAFF.

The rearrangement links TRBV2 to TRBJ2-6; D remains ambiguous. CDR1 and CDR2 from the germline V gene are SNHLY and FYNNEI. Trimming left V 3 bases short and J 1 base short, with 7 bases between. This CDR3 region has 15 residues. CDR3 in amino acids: CASSDTRSGANVLTF. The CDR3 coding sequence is TGTGCCAGCAGTGACACAAGGTCTGGGGCCAACGTCCTGACTTTC.

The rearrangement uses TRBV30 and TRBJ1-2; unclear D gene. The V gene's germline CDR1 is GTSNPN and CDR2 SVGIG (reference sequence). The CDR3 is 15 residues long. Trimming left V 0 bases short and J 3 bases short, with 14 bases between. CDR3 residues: CAWSVLKVPHYGYTF. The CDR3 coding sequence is TGTGCCTGGAGTGTACTCAAAGTACCACACTATGGCTACACCTTC.

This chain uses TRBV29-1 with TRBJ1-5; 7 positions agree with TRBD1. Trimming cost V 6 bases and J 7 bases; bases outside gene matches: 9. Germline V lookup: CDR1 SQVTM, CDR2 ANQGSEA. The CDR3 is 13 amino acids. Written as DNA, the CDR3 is TGCAGCGTGCTGACAGGGAGAGGACAGCCCCAGCATTTT. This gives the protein CSVLTGRGQPQHF. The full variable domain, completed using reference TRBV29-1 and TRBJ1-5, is SAVISQKPSRDICQRGTSLTIQCQVDSQVTMMFWYRQQPGQSLTLIATANQGSEATYESGFVIDKFPISRPNLTFSTLTVSNMSPEDSSIYLCSVLTGRGQPQHFGDGTRLSIL.

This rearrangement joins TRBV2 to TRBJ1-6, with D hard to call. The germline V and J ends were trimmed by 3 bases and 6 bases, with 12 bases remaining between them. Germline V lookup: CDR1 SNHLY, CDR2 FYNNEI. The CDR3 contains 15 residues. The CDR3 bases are TGTGCCAGCAGTGAGGGAGGTAGAGGTAATTCACCCCTCCACTTT. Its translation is CASSEGGRGNSPLHF.

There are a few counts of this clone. Written as DNA, the CDR3 is TGCAGCGTTGAAACGGGTGGTCTGAATGAGCAGTTCTTC. Translation gives CSVETGGLNEQFF. The chain is built from TRBV29-1 and TRBJ2-1; D ambiguous. This CDR3 spans 13 amino acids. Germline V gene sequence: CDR1 SQVTM, CDR2 ANQGSEA. The V and J ends lost 2 bases and 7 bases respectively, with 12 bases between them.

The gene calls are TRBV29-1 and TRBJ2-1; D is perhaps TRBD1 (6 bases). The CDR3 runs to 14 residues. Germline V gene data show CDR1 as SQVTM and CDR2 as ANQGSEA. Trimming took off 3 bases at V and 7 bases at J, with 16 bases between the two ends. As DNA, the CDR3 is TGCAGCGTTGAGGAAACAGGGTTTCGTAATGAGCAGTTCTTC. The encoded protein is CSVEETGFRNEQFF.

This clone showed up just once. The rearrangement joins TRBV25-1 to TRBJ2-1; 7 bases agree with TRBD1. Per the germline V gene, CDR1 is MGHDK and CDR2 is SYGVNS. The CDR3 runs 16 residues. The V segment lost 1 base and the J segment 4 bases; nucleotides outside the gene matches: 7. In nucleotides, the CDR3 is TGTGCCAGCAGTGAATCCTCGGGGACAGCTTACAATGAGCAGTTCTTC. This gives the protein CASSESSGTAYNEQFF.

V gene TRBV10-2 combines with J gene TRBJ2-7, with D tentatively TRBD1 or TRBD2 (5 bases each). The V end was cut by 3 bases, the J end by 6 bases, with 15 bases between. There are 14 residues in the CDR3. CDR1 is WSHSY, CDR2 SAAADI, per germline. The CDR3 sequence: CASSDPGALREQYF. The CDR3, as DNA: TGCGCCAGCAGTGACCCCGGGGCCCTCCGCGAGCAGTACTTC.

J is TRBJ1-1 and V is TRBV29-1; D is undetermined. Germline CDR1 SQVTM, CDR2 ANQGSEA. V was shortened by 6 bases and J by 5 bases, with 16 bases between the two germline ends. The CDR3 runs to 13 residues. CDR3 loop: CSVGRAERTEAFF. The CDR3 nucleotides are TGCAGCGTCGGGCGGGCCGAGAGGACTGAAGCTTTCTTT.

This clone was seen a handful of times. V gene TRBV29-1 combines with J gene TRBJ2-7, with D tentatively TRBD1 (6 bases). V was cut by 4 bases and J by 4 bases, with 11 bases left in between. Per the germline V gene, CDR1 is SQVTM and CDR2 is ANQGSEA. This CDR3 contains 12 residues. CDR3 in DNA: TGCAGCGTTGGGACAGATTTGTACGAGCAGTACTTC. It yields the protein CSVGTDLYEQYF.

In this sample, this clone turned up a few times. The CDR3 here is CAISPLGGDSPLHF. The CDR3 DNA is TGTGCCATCAGCCCCCTGGGAGGGGATTCACCCCTCCACTTT. The rearrangement links TRBV10-3 to TRBJ1-6; D is perhaps TRBD1 (5 bases). Germline V lookup: CDR1 ENHRY, CDR2 SYGVKD. With 6 bases removed from V and 8 bases from J, the gap between germline ends came to 14 bases. This CDR3 contains 14 residues.